The 19 T cell receptor beta chains below come from one sample, sequenced in a study of CD8 T cells in ankylosing spondylitis. TCRdb re-derived calls from the 5' RACE reads in MiXCR, one entry per CDR3 protein. The profile covers about 33,000 distinct CDR3 sequences, with 12% to 15% appearing a single time and roughly 36% taken by the ten largest. The material sequenced was blood. These TCRs come from a male donor with ankylosing spondylitis or in good health (not recorded which).

In its sample, this clonotype was seen a few times. CDR3 sequence (DNA): TGTGCCAGCAGCCCGAATTTCGGCGGCACAGATACGCAGTATTTT. This encodes CASSPNFGGTDTQYF. This chain uses TRBV7-2 with TRBJ2-3; D unresolved. The CDR3 runs to 15 residues. CDR1 is SGHTA and CDR2 is FQGNSA in the germline V gene. V gave up 5 bases and J gave up 1 base, with 13 bases separating them.

This clonotype is classed as medium-sized (0.01 to 0.1%). The chain joins TRBV20-1 to TRBJ2-1; 11 positions match TRBD2. Germline lookup yields CDR1 DFQATT and CDR2 SNEGSKA (reference sequence). V lost 3 bases, J lost 6 bases, and 4 bases stayed unmatched. The CDR3 is made up of 14 amino acids. The CDR3 DNA is TGCAGTGCTAGGGGGACTAGCGGTATCAATGAGCAGTTCTTC. Its protein product is CSARGTSGINEQFF.

The chain recombines TRBV19 with TRBJ2-1; 7 bases agree with TRBD2. V lost 3 bases to trimming and J lost 3 bases; unmatched junction nucleotides: 2. Germline V gene data show CDR1 as LNHDA and CDR2 as SQIVND (reference sequence). CDR3 size: 14 residues. CDR3 in amino acids: CASSIGDYYNEQFF. The CDR3 coding sequence is TGTGCCAGTAGTATTGGGGACTACTACAATGAGCAGTTCTTC.

This chain uses TRBV29-1 with TRBJ2-2; no definite D call. Per the germline V gene, CDR1 is SQVTM and CDR2 is ANQGSEA. V was clipped by 6 bases and J by 6 bases, with 14 bases between them. The CDR3 has 13 amino acids. In DNA, the CDR3 is TGCAGCGTCCCTGGCCATTCGGCCGGGGAGCTGTTTTTT. This translates into CSVPGHSAGELFF.

The J gene is TRBJ1-2, the V gene TRBV9; perhaps TRBD1 as D (6 bases). The CDR3 runs to 15 residues. From germline, CDR1 is SGDLS and CDR2 YYNGEE. The ends were cut back, 1 base at V and 3 bases at J, with 13 bases in the middle. CDR3 nucleotide sequence: TGTGCCAGCAGCGTAACACAGGGAAGTCACTATGGCTACACCTTC. Protein: CASSVTQGSHYGYTF.

This clonotype occurred a few times. The J gene is TRBJ2-2, the V gene TRBV4-3, with 8 bases identical to TRBD1. Per germline, CDR1 LGHNA and CDR2 YSLEER. The CDR3 sequence is 15 residues long. Trimming cost V 1 base and J 6 bases; bases outside gene matches: 4. CDR3 bases: TGCGCCAGCAGCCAAGCAACAGGGGGTTCCGGGGAGCTGTTTTTT. It yields the protein CASSQATGGSGELFF.

The chain links TRBV27 to TRBJ1-5, with TRBD1 as a possible D gene (6 bases). The CDR3 has 15 amino acids. CDR1 and CDR2 (germline): MNHEY, SMNVEV (reference sequence). Trimming took 2 bases from V and 3 from J, leaving 11 bases between them. The CDR3: CASSLIGGANQPQHF. In nucleotides, the CDR3 is TGTGCCAGCAGTTTAATCGGGGGGGCCAATCAGCCCCAGCATTTT.

This clonotype was observed a handful of times. The rearrangement uses TRBV27 and TRBJ2-7; 7 bases map to TRBD1. The CDR3 consists of 14 residues. The trim removed 5 bases at V and 6 bases at J, leaving 10 bases unmatched. The germline V gene encodes CDR1 MNHEY and CDR2 SMNVEV (reference sequence). CDR3 residues: CASSPFEQGREQYF. CDR3 in DNA: TGTGCCAGCAGTCCCTTCGAACAGGGGCGCGAGCAGTACTTC.

The table lists this clonotype with a few counts. This chain links TRBV28 with TRBJ1-4, with D perhaps TRBD1 (6 bases). Germline values: CDR1 MDHEN, CDR2 SYDVKM. This CDR3 is 14 amino acids long. The germline V and J ends were trimmed by 5 bases and 8 bases, with 15 bases remaining between them. The CDR3: CASSEGGFGEKLFF. The CDR3 DNA reads as TGTGCCAGCAGTGAAGGGGGTTTCGGGGAAAAACTGTTTTTT. The variable domain in full, with the rest retrieved from reference TRBV28 and TRBJ1-4, is DVKVTQSSRYLVKRTGEKVFLECVQDMDHENMFWYRQDPGLGLRLIYFSYDVKMKEKGDIPEGYSVSREKKERFSLILESASTNQTSMYLCASSEGGFGEKLFFGSGTQLSVL.

The chain has TRBV9 and TRBJ2-2; 7 bases line up with TRBD1. The J segment lost 7 bases and the V segment lost 3 bases, leaving 9 bases of the junction unmatched. Germline loops: CDR1 SGDLS, CDR2 YYNGEE. This CDR3 region has 15 residues. The CDR3 sequence is CASSARDSLYGELFF. The CDR3 DNA reads as TGTGCCAGCAGCGCGAGGGACAGCCTATACGGGGAGCTGTTTTTT.

CDR3 DNA sequence: TGTGCCACCAGTGGTACCACTAGCATGAGGAACCATGAGCAGTTCTTC. It is translated as CATSGTTSMRNHEQFF. The chain links TRBV24-1 to TRBJ2-1; D possibly corresponds to TRBD2 (6 bases). This CDR3 is built from 16 residues. Germline V CDR1 and CDR2: KGHDR, SFDVKD. The V gene lost 5 bases and the J gene lost 8 bases, with 21 bases spanning the gap.

The V gene is TRBV11-3, the J gene TRBJ2-1; 12 bases line up with TRBD2. CDR1 and CDR2 from the germline V gene are SGHNT and YENEEA. This CDR3 has 15 residues. The ends lost 5 bases at V and 8 bases at J; junction bases unmatched: 7. This CDR3 is CASSHPSGGGHEQFF. CDR3 DNA sequence: TGTGCCAGCAGCCACCCTAGCGGGGGGGGCCATGAGCAGTTCTTC.

This clonotype is labeled medium-sized. CDR3 sequence (DNA): TGTGCCAGCAGTTTAGGCCATGAGCAGTTCTTC. Translation: CASSLGHEQFF. The chain employs TRBV27 and TRBJ2-1; D is unclear. CDR3 length equals 11 residues. V was cut by 2 bases and J by 8 bases, with 4 bases left in between. The germline gives CDR1 MNHEY, CDR2 SMNVEV (reference sequence).

In nucleotides, the CDR3 is TGCGCCAGCAGCTGGGGAGACAGGGGAGTATACGAGCAGTACTTC. Protein product: CASSWGDRGVYEQYF. The chain carries TRBV5-1 and TRBJ2-7; the match to TRBD1 covers 8 bases. V lost 3 bases, J lost 4 bases, and 9 bases stayed unmatched. The V gene's germline CDR1 is SGHRS and CDR2 YFSETQ. The CDR3 runs to 15 residues.

The rearrangement joins TRBV7-9 to TRBJ2-2; either TRBD1 or TRBD2 may supply D (5 bases each). This CDR3 has 15 amino acids. Germline V gene data show CDR1 as SEHNR and CDR2 as FQNEAQ (reference sequence). Trimming took 1 base from V and 5 from J, leaving 11 bases between them. DNA of the CDR3: TGTGCCAGCAGCTTAGTGGGACCCGCAACCGGGGAGCTGTTTTTT. Its protein is CASSLVGPATGELFF.

The CDR3 sequence is CASSSTGLLSYEQYF. CDR3 DNA sequence: TGTGCCAGCAGTTCGACAGGGCTACTCTCCTACGAGCAGTACTTC. The V gene is TRBV28, the J gene TRBJ2-7; TRBD1 matches 7 bases. Germline V lookup: CDR1 MDHEN, CDR2 SYDVKM. The CDR3 has 15 residues. V was clipped by 4 bases and J by 0 bases; unmatched bases: 6.

There are a few counts of this clonotype. The rearrangement joins TRBV7-6 to TRBJ1-1; D possibly corresponds to TRBD1 (5 bases). Germline CDR1 SGHVS, CDR2 FNYEAQ. Trimming removed 5 bases at V and 4 bases at J, with 11 bases between. The CDR3 is made up of 13 amino acids. The CDR3 sequence is CASSLGVFTEAFF. The DNA for the CDR3 is TGTGCCAGCAGCCTGGGGGTTTTCACTGAAGCTTTCTTT.

This clonotype is medium-sized within its sample. The chain uses TRBV7-9 and TRBJ2-5; D might be TRBD1 or TRBD2, each matching 5 bases. Trimming removed 5 bases from V and 5 bases from J, with 12 bases in between. The CDR3 is 13 residues long. Germline values: CDR1 SEHNR, CDR2 FQNEAQ (reference sequence). For the CDR3, the DNA is TGTGCCAGCAGCCCAAAGGGACCGGAGACCCAGTACTTC. The encoded protein is CASSPKGPETQYF.

This clonotype was counted between two and nine times. This rearrangement joins TRBV29-1 to TRBJ2-2; 7 nucleotides match TRBD1. The J segment lost 2 bases and the V segment lost 7 bases, leaving 4 bases of the junction unmatched. This CDR3 has 13 residues. CDR1 is SQVTM and CDR2 is ANQGSEA in the germline V gene. This CDR3 is CSGTGANTGELFF. DNA for the CDR3: TGCAGCGGTACAGGGGCCAACACCGGGGAGCTGTTTTTT.